These 14 T cell receptor beta chains were sequenced from one sample in a study of blood T cell repertoires in COVID-19. Produced via immunoSEQ multiplex PCR; TCRdb's table is partial and in-frame only. The table lists around 110,000 clones, around 82% of them singletons. Sequenced material: peripheral blood. The source is a human donor in a cohort sampled during active COVID-19.

DNA for the CDR3: TGTGCCAGCAGTGAATACGTAGCAGATACGCAGTATTTT. It translates to CASSEYVADTQYF. The V and J genes are TRBV25-1 and TRBJ2-3; D call uncertain. Trimming removed 0 bases from V and 4 bases from J, with 5 bases in between. Germline CDR1 reads MGHDK; CDR2 reads SYGVNS. This CDR3 has 13 residues. Looking up the rest from reference TRBV25-1 and TRBJ2-3 gives the full variable domain: EADIYQTPRYLVIGTGKKITLECSQTMGHDKMYWYQQDPGMELHLIHYSYGVNSTEKGDLSSESTVSRIRTEHFPLTLESARPSHTSQYLCASSEYVADTQYFGPGTRLTVL.

The CDR3 is CASSKARTTSGTPAGETQYF. In DNA, the CDR3 is TGTGCCAGCAGCAAAGCGCGTACCACTAGCGGGACCCCGGCGGGAGAGACCCAGTACTTC. The chain has TRBV21-1 and TRBJ2-5; no check of the table's D call, TRBD2, against the DNA was made. TRBV21-1 is listed as a pseudogene. The CDR3 has 20 residues.

The table lists this clone with a few counts. This chain links TRBV25-1 with TRBJ1-1; the match to TRBD1 covers 9 bases. In germline, CDR1 is MGHDK, CDR2 SYGVNS. With 6 bases clipped from V and 5 bases from J, the junction kept 4 bases outside the gene matches. This CDR3 is 13 amino acids long. The CDR3 region is CASRRTGDTEAFF. DNA for the CDR3: TGTGCCAGCAGGAGGACAGGGGATACTGAAGCTTTCTTT.

The chain joins TRBV18 to TRBJ1-2; D is unresolved. The CDR3 is 12 amino acids. Deletions cut 6 bases from V and 7 bases from J, with 12 bases between. Germline V lookup: CDR1 KGHSH, CDR2 LQKENI. CDR3 sequence (DNA): TGTGCCAGCTCTCCTGCTTCGGGTGGCTACACCTTC. The encoded protein is CASSPASGGYTF. The variable domain in full, with the rest retrieved from reference TRBV18 and TRBJ1-2, is NAGVMQNPRHLVRRRGQEARLRCSPMKGHSHVYWYRQLPEEGLKFMVYLQKENIIDESGMPKERFSAEFPKEGPSILRIQQVVRGDSAAYFCASSPASGGYTFGSGTRLTVV.

This chain uses TRBV15 with TRBJ1-1; no firm D call. The ends were cut back, 5 bases at V and 6 bases at J, with 13 bases in the middle. CDR3 length equals 13 residues. Looked up from germline, CDR1 is LNHNV and CDR2 is YYDKDF (reference sequence). The chain's CDR3 is CATSPKVAAEAFF. The CDR3 coding sequence is TGTGCCACCAGCCCAAAAGTAGCAGCTGAAGCTTTCTTT.

In its sample, this clone was seen once. This chain joins TRBV11-1 and TRBJ2-2; D ambiguous. Trimming stripped 1 base from V and 5 bases from J, with 8 bases between. Germline CDR1 SGHAT, CDR2 FQDESV (reference sequence). The length of the CDR3 is 14 residues. Here the CDR3 DNA reads TGTGCCAGCAGCTTAGGACAAACAACCGGGGAGCTGTTTTTT. It yields the protein CASSLGQTTGELFF.

The chain joins TRBV3-1 (or the pseudogene TRBV3-2) to TRBJ2-2, with TRBD2 as a possible D gene (5 bases). Trimming pared 2 bases from V and 4 bases from J, leaving 17 bases between. The V gene's germline CDR1 is LGHDT and CDR2 YNNKEL (reference sequence). This CDR3 spans 17 amino acids. CDR3 in amino acids: CASSQPFVSGSTGELFF. As DNA, the CDR3 is TGTGCCAGCAGCCAACCGTTTGTAAGCGGAAGCACCGGGGAGCTGTTTTTT.

The CDR3 here is CASSLLGGDTEAFF. In DNA form, the CDR3 reads TGTGCCAGCAGTTTATTGGGGGGAGACACTGAAGCTTTCTTT. The chain employs TRBV27 and TRBJ1-1; D possibly corresponds to TRBD1 (5 bases). The V and J ends lost 1 base and 3 bases respectively, with 9 bases between them. The CDR3 length is 14 residues. Germline CDR1 is MNHEY and CDR2 is SMNVEV (reference sequence).

The rearrangement uses TRBV3-1 (or the pseudogene TRBV3-2) and TRBJ1-6; possibly TRBD1 for D (5 bases). The V gene lost 7 bases and the J gene lost 14 bases, with 21 bases spanning the gap. This CDR3 spans 14 amino acids. CDR1 LGHDT and CDR2 YNNKEL come from the germline V gene (reference sequence). The CDR3 DNA reads as TGTGCCAGCAATTTGCAGGGAGGTTCGGGGACCCTCCACTTT. This encodes CASNLQGGSGTLHF.

This chain links TRBV24-1 with TRBJ1-3; 7 bases are shared with TRBD1. With V trimmed by 2 bases and J by 3 bases, 12 bases remained unmatched. This CDR3 is 18 amino acids long. Per the germline V gene, CDR1 is KGHDR and CDR2 is SFDVKD. The DNA for the CDR3 is TGTGCCACCAGTGATTCCCGGACAGGCGCGGGAGGTGGAAACACCATATATTTT. It is translated as CATSDSRTGAGGGNTIYF.

The chain joins TRBV28 to TRBJ1-2; 8 bases agree with TRBD1. The CDR3 length is 14 residues. V was clipped by 6 bases and J by 0 bases; unmatched bases: 3. The germline V gene has CDR1 MDHEN and CDR2 SYDVKM. The CDR3 DNA is TGTGCCAGCAGACTGGACAGGGCTAACTATGGCTACACCTTC. Amino acids: CASRLDRANYGYTF.

The rearrangement uses TRBV20-1 and TRBJ1-6; a possible D gene is TRBD1 (5 bases). Germline V gene sequence: CDR1 DFQATT, CDR2 SNEGSKA (reference sequence). The CDR3 has 16 residues. The V gene lost 3 bases and the J gene lost 4 bases, with 16 bases spanning the gap. In DNA form, the CDR3 reads TGCAGTGCTAGTGACTCAGGGAAGGGATATAATTCACCCCTCCACTTT. Protein product: CSASDSGKGYNSPLHF.

The V call is TRBV28, the J call TRBJ1-4; the D gene is possibly TRBD1 (6 bases). V gave up 6 bases and J gave up 2 bases, with 19 bases separating them. Germline V gives CDR1 MDHEN, CDR2 SYDVKM. This CDR3 spans 17 amino acids. The CDR3 region is CASSPVGGRATNEKLFF. The CDR3 DNA follows: TGTGCCAGCAGCCCGGTCGGGGGGCGGGCGACTAATGAAAAACTGTTTTTT.

This clone was detected only once. This sequence joins TRBV9 and TRBJ2-3; perhaps TRBD2 as D (5 bases). The CDR3 contains 16 residues. Germline V gene data show CDR1 as SGDLS and CDR2 as YYNGEE. V was shortened by 3 bases and J by 2 bases, with 16 bases between the two germline ends. CDR3 DNA: TGTGCCAGCAGCGGAAGACTAACGAAGAACACAGATACGCAGTATTTT. The encoded protein is CASSGRLTKNTDTQYF. The complete variable domain, with remaining parts taken from reference TRBV9 and TRBJ2-3, reads DSGVTQTPKHLITATGQRVTLRCSPRSGDLSVYWYQQSLDQGLQFLIQYYNGEERAKGNILERFSAQQFPDLHSELNLSSLELGDSALYFCASSGRLTKNTDTQYFGPGTRLTVL.